The source of this T cell receptor (beta chain) is a study of OX40 agonist ivuxolimab in advanced cancers. Across the study: Partial responses were achieved by three patients, of whom one had hepatocellular carcinoma and two had cutaneous melanoma. Study-wide results and limits: Researchers report that CD8+ T cells had, on average, more expanded clones than CD4+.

Clones were sequenced by immunoSEQ multiplex PCR, and TCRdb holds only the in-frame ones, with some missing. The sample shows about 81,000 clones, 88% of them seen only once. Unmatched junction bases numbered 5, after V lost 3 bases and J lost 3 bases. CDR1 and CDR2 (germline): SGHTA, FQGNSA. The CDR3 contains 15 residues. A word on this clone: The antigen is not known.

The V and J genes are TRBV7-2 and TRBJ2-3, with 8 positions matching TRBD2. This specimen was CD4+ or CD8+ T cells sorted from blood, taken in a trial of the OX40 agonist ivuxolimab. The source is an adult with an advanced solid tumor such as melanoma, head and neck, liver or kidney cancer. CDR3 sequence: CASSFVSGGTDTQYF. CDR3 sequence (DNA): TGTGCCAGCAGCTTCGTCAGCGGGGGAACAGATACGCAGTATTTT.